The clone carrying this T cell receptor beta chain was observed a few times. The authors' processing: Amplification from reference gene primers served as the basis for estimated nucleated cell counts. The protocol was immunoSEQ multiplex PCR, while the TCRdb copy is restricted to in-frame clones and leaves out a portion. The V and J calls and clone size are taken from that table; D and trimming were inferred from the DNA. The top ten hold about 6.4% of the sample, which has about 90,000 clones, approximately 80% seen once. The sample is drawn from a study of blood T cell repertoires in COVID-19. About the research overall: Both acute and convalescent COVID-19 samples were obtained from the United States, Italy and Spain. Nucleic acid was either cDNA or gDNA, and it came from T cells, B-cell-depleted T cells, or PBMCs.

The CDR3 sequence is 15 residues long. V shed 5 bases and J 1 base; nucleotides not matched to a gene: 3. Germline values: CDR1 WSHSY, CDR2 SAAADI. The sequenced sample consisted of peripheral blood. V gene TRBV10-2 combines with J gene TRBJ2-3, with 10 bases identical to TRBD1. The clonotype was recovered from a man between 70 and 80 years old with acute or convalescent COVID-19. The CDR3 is CASSYGTGGTDTQYF. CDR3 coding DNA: TGCGCCAGCAGTTATGGGACAGGGGGCACAGATACGCAGTATTTT.